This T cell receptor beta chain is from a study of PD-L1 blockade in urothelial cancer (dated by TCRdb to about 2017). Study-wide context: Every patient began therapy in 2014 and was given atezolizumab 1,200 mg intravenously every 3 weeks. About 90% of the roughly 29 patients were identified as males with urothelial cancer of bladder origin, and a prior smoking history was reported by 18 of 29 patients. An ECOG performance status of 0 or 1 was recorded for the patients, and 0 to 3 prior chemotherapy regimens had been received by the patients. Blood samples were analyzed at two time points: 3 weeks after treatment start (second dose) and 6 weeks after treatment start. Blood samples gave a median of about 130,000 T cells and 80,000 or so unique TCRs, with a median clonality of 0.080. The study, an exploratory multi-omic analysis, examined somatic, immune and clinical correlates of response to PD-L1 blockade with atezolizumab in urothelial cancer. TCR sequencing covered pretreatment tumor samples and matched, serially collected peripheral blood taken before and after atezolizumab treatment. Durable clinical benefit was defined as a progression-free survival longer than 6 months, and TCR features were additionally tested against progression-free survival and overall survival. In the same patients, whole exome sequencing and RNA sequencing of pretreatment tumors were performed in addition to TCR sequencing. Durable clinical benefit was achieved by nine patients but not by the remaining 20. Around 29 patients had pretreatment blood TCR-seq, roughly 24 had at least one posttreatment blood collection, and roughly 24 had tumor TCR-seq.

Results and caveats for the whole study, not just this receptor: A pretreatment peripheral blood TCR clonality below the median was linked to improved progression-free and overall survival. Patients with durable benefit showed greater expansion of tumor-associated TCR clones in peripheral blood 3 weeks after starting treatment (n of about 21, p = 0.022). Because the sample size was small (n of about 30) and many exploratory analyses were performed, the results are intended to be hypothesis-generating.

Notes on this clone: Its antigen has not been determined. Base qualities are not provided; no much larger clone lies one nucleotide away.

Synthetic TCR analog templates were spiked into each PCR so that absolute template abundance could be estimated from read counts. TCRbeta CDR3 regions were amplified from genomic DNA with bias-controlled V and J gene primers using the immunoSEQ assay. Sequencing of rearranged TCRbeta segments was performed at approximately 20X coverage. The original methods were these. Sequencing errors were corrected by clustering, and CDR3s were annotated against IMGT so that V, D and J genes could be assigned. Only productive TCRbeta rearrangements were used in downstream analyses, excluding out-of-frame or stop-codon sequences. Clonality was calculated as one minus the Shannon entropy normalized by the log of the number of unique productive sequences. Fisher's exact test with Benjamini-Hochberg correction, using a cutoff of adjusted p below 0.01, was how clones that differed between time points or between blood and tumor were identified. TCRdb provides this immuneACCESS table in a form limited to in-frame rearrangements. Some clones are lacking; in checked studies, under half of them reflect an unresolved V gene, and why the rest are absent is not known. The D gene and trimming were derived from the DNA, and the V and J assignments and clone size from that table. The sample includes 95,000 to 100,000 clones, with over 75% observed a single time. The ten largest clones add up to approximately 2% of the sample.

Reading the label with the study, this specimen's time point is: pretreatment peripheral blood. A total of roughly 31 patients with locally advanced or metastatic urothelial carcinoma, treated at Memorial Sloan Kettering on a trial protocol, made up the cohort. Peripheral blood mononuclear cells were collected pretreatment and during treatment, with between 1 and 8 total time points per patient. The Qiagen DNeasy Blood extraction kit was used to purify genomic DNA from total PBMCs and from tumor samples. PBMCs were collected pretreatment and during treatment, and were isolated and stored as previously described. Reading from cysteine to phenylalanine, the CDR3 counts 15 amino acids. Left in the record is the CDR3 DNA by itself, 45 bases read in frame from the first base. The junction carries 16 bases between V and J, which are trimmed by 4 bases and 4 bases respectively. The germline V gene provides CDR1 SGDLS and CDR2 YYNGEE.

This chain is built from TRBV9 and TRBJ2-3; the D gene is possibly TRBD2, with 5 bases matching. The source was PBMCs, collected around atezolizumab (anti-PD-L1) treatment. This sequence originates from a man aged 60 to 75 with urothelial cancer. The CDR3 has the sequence CASSPTSTSADTQYF. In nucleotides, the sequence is TGTGCCAGCAGCCCAACCTCAACTAGTGCAGATACGCAGTATTTT.